This TCR beta chain came from a study of blood T cell repertoires in COVID-19. Study background: Samples of COVID-19 (acute and convalescent) were obtained from the United States, Italy and Spain. PBMCs, B-cell-depleted T cells, or T cells provided the cDNA or gDNA that made up the material.

The V gene's germline CDR1 is KGHDR and CDR2 SFDVKD. Losses at the gene ends were 4 bases for V and 0 bases for J; bases not matched to a gene: 3. The CDR3 is made up of 16 amino acids. In the original workflow: For nucleated cells, counts were estimated from reference gene primer amplification. The table came from immunoSEQ multiplex PCR; TCRdb's copy has only in-frame clones and leaves some out. V and J calls plus clone size are reproduced from that table; the DNA served to infer D and trimming. The sample includes approximately 130,000 clones, around three quarters of them seen just once. The chain is built from TRBV24-1 and TRBJ2-1; 9 nucleotides match TRBD1. Sample: peripheral blood. The clonotype was recovered from a human donor in a cohort sampled during active COVID-19. CDR3 sequence reads: CATSDQTGGSYNEQFF. In DNA, the CDR3 is TGTGCCACCAGTGACCAGACAGGGGGCTCCTACAATGAGCAGTTCTTC.